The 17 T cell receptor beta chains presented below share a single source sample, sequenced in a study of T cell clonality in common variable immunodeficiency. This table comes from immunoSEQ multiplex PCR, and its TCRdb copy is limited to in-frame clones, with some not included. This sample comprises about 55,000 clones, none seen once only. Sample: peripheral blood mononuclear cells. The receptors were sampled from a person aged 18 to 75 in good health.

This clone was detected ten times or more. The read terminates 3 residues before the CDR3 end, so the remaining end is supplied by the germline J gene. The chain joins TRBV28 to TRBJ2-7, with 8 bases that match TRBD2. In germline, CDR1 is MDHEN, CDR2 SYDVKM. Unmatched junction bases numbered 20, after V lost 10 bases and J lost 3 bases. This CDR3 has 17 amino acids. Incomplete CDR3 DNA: TGTGCCACCCTGCCCGGGGAAAAGCGGGAGAAGGGCTACGAG. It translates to CATLPGEKREKGYE. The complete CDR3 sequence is CATLPGEKREKGYEQYF.

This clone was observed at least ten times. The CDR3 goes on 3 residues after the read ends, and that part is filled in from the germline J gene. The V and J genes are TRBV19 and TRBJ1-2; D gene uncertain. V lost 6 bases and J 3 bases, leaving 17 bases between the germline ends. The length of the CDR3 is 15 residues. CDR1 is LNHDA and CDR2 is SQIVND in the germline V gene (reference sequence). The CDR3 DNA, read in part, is TGTGCCAGTAGCGAGACAAGCCGTTTGTACTATGGC. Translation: CASSETSRLYYG. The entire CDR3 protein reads CASSETSRLYYGYTF.

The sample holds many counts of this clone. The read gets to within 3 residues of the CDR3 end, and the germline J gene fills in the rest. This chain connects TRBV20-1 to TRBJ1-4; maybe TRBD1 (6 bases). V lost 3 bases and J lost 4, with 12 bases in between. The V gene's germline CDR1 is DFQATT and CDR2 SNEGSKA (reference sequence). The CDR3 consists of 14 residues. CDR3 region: CSASTGLYNEKLFF. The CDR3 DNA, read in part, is TGCAGTGCTAGTACAGGGCTTTATAATGAAAAA.

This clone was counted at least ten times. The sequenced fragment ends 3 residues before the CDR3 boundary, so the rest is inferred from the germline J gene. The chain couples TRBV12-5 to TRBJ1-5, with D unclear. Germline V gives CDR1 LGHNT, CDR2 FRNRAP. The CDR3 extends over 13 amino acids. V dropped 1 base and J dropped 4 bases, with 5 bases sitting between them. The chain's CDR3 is CASGLDYNQPQHF. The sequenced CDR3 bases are TGTGCTAGTGGTTTGGACTATAATCAGCCC.

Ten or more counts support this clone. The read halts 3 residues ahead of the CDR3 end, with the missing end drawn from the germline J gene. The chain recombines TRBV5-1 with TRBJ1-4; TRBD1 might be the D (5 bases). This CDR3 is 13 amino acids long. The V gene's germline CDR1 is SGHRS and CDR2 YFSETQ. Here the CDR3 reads CASTWGYNSPLFF. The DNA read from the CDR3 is TGCGCCAGCACGTGGGGCTATAATTCACCA.

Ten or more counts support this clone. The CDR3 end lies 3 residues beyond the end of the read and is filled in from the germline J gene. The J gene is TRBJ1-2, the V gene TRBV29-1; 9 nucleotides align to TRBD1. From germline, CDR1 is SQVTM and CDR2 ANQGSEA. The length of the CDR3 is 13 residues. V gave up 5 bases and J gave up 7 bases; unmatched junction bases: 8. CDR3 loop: CSVPTGGAGGYTF. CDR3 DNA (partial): TGCAGCGTTCCCACAGGGGGCGCGGGTGGC.

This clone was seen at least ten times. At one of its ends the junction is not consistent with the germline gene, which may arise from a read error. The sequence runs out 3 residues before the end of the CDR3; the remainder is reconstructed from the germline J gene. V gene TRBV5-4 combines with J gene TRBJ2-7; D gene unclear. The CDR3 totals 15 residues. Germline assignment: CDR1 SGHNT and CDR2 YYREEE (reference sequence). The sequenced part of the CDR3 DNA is TGTGCCAGCAGATTGGACCGCTCTAGCTCCTACGAG. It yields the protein CASRLDRSSSYE. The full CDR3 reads CASRLDRSSSYEQYF.

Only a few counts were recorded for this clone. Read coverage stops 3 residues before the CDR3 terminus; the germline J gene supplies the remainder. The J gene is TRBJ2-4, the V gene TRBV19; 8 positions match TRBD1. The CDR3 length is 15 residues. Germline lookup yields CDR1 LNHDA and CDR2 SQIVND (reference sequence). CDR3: CASSHSDRANYGQYF. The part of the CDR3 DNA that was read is TGTGCCAGTAGTCACTCGGACAGGGCTAACTATGGT.

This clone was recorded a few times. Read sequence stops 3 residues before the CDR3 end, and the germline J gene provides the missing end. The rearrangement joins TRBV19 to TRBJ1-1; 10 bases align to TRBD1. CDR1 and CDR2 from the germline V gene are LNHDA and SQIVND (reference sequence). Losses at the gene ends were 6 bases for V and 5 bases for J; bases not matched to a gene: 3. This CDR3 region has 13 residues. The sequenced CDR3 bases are TGTGCCAGTAGCAGGGACAGGGGAACTGAA. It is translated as CASSRDRGTE. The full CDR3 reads CASSRDRGTEAFF.

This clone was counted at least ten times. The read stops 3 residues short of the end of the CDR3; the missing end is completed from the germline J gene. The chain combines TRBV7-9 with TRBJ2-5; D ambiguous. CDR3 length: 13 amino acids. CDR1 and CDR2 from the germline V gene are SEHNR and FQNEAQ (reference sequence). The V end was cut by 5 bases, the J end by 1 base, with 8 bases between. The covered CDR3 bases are TGTGCCAGCAGCCCCCGGTCCCAAGAGACC. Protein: CASSPRSQET. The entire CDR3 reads CASSPRSQETQYF.

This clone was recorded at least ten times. The chain's CDR3 is CASSLQGLSYNEQFF. The part of the CDR3 DNA that was read is TGTGCCAGCAGCTTACAGGGTCTGTCCTACAATGAG. J is TRBJ2-1 and V is TRBV7-3; possible D gene TRBD1, 5 bases. The sequenced fragment ends 3 residues before the CDR3 boundary, so the rest is inferred from the germline J gene. The length of the CDR3 is 15 residues. The V end lost 2 bases, the J end lost 1 base, and 9 bases lay between the germline ends. CDR1 is SGHTA and CDR2 is FQGTGA in the germline V gene.

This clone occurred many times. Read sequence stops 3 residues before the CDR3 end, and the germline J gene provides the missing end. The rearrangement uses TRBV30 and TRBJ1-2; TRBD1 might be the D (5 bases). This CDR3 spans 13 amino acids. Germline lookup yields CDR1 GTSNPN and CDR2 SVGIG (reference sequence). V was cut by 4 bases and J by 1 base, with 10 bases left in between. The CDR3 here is CAWMAGFNYGYTF. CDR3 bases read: TGTGCCTGGATGGCAGGGTTTAACTATGGC.

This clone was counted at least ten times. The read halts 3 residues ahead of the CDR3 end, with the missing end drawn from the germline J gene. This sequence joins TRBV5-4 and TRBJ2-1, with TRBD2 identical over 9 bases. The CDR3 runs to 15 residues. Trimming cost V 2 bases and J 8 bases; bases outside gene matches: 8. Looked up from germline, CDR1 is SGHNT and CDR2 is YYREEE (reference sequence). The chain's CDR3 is CASSLRRGGRDEQFF. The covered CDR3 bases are TGTGCCAGCAGCTTAAGGCGGGGGGGCCGCGATGAG.

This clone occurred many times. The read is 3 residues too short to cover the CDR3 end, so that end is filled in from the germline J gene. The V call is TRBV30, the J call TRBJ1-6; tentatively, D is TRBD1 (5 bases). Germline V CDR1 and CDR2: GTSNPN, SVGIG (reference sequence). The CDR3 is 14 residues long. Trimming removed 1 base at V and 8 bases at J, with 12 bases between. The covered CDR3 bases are TGTGCCTGGAGTGCATTCAGGGCGGATTCACCC. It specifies CAWSAFRADSP. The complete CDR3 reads CAWSAFRADSPLHF.

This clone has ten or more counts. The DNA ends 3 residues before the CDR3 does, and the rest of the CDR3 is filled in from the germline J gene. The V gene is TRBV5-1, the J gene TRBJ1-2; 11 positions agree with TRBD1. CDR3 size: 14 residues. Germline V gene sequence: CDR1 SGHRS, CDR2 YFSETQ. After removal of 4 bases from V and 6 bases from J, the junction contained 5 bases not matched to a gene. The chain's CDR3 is CASSLGTGGDGYTF. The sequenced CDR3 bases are TGCGCCAGCAGCCTTGGGACAGGGGGGGATGGC.

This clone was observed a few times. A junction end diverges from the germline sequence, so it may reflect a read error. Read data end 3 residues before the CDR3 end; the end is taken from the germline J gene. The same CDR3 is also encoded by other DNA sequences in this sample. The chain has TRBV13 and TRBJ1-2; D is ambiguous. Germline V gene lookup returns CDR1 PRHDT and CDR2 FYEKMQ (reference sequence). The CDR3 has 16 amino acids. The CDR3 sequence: CASSTSRASPNYGYTF. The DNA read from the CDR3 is TGCGCCAGCAGCACTAGCCGGGCCTCCCCTAACTATGGC.

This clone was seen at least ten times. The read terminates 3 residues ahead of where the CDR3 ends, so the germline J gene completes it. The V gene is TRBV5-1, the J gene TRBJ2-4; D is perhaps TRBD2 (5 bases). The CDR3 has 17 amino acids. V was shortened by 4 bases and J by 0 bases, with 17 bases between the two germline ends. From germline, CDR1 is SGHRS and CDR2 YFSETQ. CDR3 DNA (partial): TGCGCCAGCAGCCTGGGCCCCGGGGAGAGAGCCAAAAACATT. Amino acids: CASSLGPGERAKNI. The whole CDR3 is CASSLGPGERAKNIQYF.